Listed below are T cell receptor beta chains from one sample, sequenced in a study of blood T cell repertoires in COVID-19. Data came from immunoSEQ multiplex PCR; TCRdb stores just in-frame clones and leaves some out. The sample lists tens of thousands of clones; around 90% were seen once. Source material: peripheral blood. These receptors were collected from a human donor in a cohort sampled during active COVID-19. Both conserved end residues are part of each CDR3. Each record gives: clone size, D gene, J gene, V gene, CDR3 DNA, CDR3 protein. D genes are given only for firm matches. The listing skips clone size in some rows; elsewhere it reads once, few, many or a size class.

clone_size: -
d_call: -
j_call: TRBJ2-2
v_call: TRBV9
cdr3_nt: TGTGCCAGCCGGGGATCCGGGGAGCTGTTTTTT
cdr3_aa: CASRGSGELFF

clone_size: -
d_call: -
j_call: TRBJ1-5
v_call: TRBV18
cdr3_nt: TGTGCCAGCTCACCAGGCGGGACTCCCGGACAGCCCCAGCATTTT
cdr3_aa: CASSPGGTPGQPQHF

clone_size: -
d_call: -
j_call: TRBJ1-4
v_call: TRBV7-9
cdr3_nt: TGTGCCAGCAGCTCCAGGGTCGGTCTCGATGAAAAACTGTTTTTT
cdr3_aa: CASSSRVGLDEKLFF

clone_size: once
d_call: -
j_call: TRBJ2-7
v_call: TRBV15
cdr3_nt: TGTGCCACCAGCAAGGGGCCATACGAGCAGTACTTC
cdr3_aa: CATSKGPYEQYF

clone_size: -
d_call: -
j_call: TRBJ2-5
v_call: TRBV18
cdr3_nt: TGTGCCAGCTCACTCTACGGGCAAGAGACCCAGTACTTC
cdr3_aa: CASSLYGQETQYF

clone_size: -
d_call: TRBD1
j_call: TRBJ2-7
v_call: TRBV5-1
cdr3_nt: TGCGCCAGCAGCTCAGGGGGCGGTATGCGCGAGCAGTACTTC
cdr3_aa: CASSSGGGMREQYF

clone_size: once
d_call: -
j_call: TRBJ1-1
v_call: TRBV15
cdr3_nt: TGTGCCACCAGCAGAGAAAAAATCGTCTTGGGGGGCACTGAAGCTTTCTTT
cdr3_aa: CATSREKIVLGGTEAFF

clone_size: -
d_call: TRBD2
j_call: TRBJ2-5
v_call: TRBV11-2
cdr3_nt: TGTGCCAGCAGTTCGACTAGCCGGGGAGAGACCCAGTACTTC
cdr3_aa: CASSSTSRGETQYF

clone_size: -
d_call: TRBD2
j_call: TRBJ2-1
v_call: TRBV7-3
cdr3_nt: TGTGCCAGCAGCTCGACTAGCGGGATCGGTGAGCAGTTCTTC
cdr3_aa: CASSSTSGIGEQFF

clone_size: few
d_call: TRBD2
j_call: TRBJ2-2
v_call: TRBV28
cdr3_nt: TGTGCCAGCATTGGGCGAGGGGGACTAGCGACGAACACCGGGGAGCTGTTTTTT
cdr3_aa: CASIGRGGLATNTGELFF

clone_size: once
d_call: TRBD2
j_call: TRBJ2-1
v_call: TRBV6-5
cdr3_nt: TGTGCCAGCAGCTCGGGACTAGCGATCCCCAATGAGCAGTTCTTC
cdr3_aa: CASSSGLAIPNEQFF

clone_size: -
d_call: -
j_call: TRBJ1-1
v_call: TRBV6-5
cdr3_nt: TGTGCCAGCAGCGCAGGGGCTGGGGACACTGAAGCTTTCTTT
cdr3_aa: CASSAGAGDTEAFF

clone_size: -
d_call: -
j_call: TRBJ2-6
v_call: TRBV5-4
cdr3_nt: TGTGCCAGCAGCTTGGGGACAGCCTCTGGGGCCAACGTCCTGACTTTC
cdr3_aa: CASSLGTASGANVLTF

clone_size: once
d_call: TRBD1
j_call: TRBJ2-3
v_call: TRBV19
cdr3_nt: TGTGCCAGTAGTTCGGGACAGGGGGACACAGATACGCAGTATTTT
cdr3_aa: CASSSGQGDTDTQYF

clone_size: -
d_call: -
j_call: TRBJ1-1
v_call: TRBV2
cdr3_nt: TGTGCCAGCAGTGAAGATCGGGTTAACGCTGAAGCTTTCTTT
cdr3_aa: CASSEDRVNAEAFF

clone_size: few
d_call: TRBD2
j_call: TRBJ2-1
v_call: TRBV3-1/TRBV3-2
cdr3_nt: TGTGCCAGCAGCTTTAAAATTAGCGGGGGGTCCTACAATGAGCAGTTCTTC
cdr3_aa: CASSFKISGGSYNEQFF

clone_size: once
d_call: -
j_call: TRBJ1-2
v_call: TRBV7-9
cdr3_nt: TGTGCCAGCAGCTTAGCCGCCTCGACAGGCTCTGGCTACACCTTC
cdr3_aa: CASSLAASTGSGYTF

clone_size: -
d_call: -
j_call: TRBJ1-1
v_call: TRBV6-5
cdr3_nt: TGTGCCAGCACCCCAAGGCAGGGCTCTTGGACTGAAGCTTTCTTT
cdr3_aa: CASTPRQGSWTEAFF

clone_size: -
d_call: -
j_call: TRBJ2-1
v_call: TRBV12-3/TRBV12-4
cdr3_nt: TGTGCCAGCACCCCTAAAATGAATGAGCAGTTCTTC
cdr3_aa: CASTPKMNEQFF

clone_size: once
d_call: -
j_call: TRBJ1-5
v_call: TRBV29-1
cdr3_nt: TGCAGCGCCCGAACTCAGGGGAGCAATCAGCCCCAGCATTTT
cdr3_aa: CSARTQGSNQPQHF

clone_size: few
d_call: TRBD1
j_call: TRBJ2-3
v_call: TRBV18
cdr3_nt: TGTGCCAGCTCGCCCCCGCGGGGGACAGGGGGCGCGGATACGCAGTATTTT
cdr3_aa: CASSPPRGTGGADTQYF

clone_size: once
d_call: -
j_call: TRBJ2-2
v_call: TRBV5-4
cdr3_nt: TGTGCCAGCAGCCTTTCCCGGGCGAACACCGGGGAGCTGTTTTTT
cdr3_aa: CASSLSRANTGELFF

clone_size: -
d_call: TRBD2
j_call: TRBJ2-2
v_call: TRBV3-1/TRBV3-2
cdr3_nt: TGTGCCAGCAGCCCAGCGGGTAGCGGGGGGCCCACCGGGGAGCTGTTTTTT
cdr3_aa: CASSPAGSGGPTGELFF

clone_size: -
d_call: TRBD2
j_call: TRBJ2-7
v_call: TRBV5-1
cdr3_nt: TGCGCCAGCAACCGACTAGCGGGAGGAAAGCAGTACTTC
cdr3_aa: CASNRLAGGKQYF

clone_size: -
d_call: TRBD2
j_call: TRBJ2-2
v_call: TRBV5-1
cdr3_nt: TGCGCCAGCAGCTTGCCGCCTAGCGGGATGAACACCGGGGAGCTGTTTTTT
cdr3_aa: CASSLPPSGMNTGELFF

clone_size: -
d_call: -
j_call: TRBJ1-1
v_call: TRBV5-1
cdr3_nt: TGCGCCAGCGCCGTGCGGGGTTTTAATGAAGCTTTCTTT
cdr3_aa: CASAVRGFNEAFF

clone_size: -
d_call: TRBD1
j_call: TRBJ2-7
v_call: TRBV30
cdr3_nt: TGTGCCTGGAGTTCGGGACAGGGGTTCCGGTGGGAGCAGTACTTC
cdr3_aa: CAWSSGQGFRWEQYF

clone_size: -
d_call: -
j_call: TRBJ1-1
v_call: TRBV18
cdr3_nt: TGTGCCAGCTCTCTTGCCCAGGGAGAAGCTTTCTTT
cdr3_aa: CASSLAQGEAFF

clone_size: -
d_call: -
j_call: TRBJ2-7
v_call: TRBV28
cdr3_nt: TGTGCCAGCAGCCCCGCAGGGTTCGGCGAGCAGTACTTC
cdr3_aa: CASSPAGFGEQYF